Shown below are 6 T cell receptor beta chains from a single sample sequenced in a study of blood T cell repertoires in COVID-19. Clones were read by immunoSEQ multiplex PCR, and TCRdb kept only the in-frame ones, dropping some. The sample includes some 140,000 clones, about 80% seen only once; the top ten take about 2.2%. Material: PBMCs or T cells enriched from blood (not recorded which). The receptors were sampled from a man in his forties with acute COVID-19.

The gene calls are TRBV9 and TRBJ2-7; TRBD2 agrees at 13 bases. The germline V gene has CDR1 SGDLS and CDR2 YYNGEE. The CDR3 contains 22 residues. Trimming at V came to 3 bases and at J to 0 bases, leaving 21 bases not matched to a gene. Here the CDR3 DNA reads TGTGCCAGCAGCGCTCGATTGCATGAGCCCAGGACTAGCGGGGGTTACTCCTACGAGCAGTACTTC. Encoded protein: CASSARLHEPRTSGGYSYEQYF.

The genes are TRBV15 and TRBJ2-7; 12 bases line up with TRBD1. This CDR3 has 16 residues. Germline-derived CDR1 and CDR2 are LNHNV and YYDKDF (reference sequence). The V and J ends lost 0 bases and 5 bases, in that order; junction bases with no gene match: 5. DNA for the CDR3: TGTGCCACCAGCAGAGATCCGGGACAGGGGGCTAACGAGCAGTACTTC. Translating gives CATSRDPGQGANEQYF.

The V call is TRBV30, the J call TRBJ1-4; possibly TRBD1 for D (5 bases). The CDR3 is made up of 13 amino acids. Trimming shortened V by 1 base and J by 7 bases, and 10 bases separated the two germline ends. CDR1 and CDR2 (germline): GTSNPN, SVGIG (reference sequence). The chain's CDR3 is CAWSEGASEKLFF. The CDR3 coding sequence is TGTGCCTGGAGTGAAGGGGCAAGTGAAAAACTGTTTTTT.

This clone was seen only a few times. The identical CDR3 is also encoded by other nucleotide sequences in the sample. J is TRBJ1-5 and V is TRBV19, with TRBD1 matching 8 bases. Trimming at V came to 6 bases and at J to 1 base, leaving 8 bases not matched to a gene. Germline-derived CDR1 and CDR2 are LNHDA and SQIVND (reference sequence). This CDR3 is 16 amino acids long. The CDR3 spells CASSPLDRGSNQPQHF. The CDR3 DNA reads TGTGCCAGTAGCCCCCTTGACAGGGGAAGCAATCAGCCCCAGCATTTT.

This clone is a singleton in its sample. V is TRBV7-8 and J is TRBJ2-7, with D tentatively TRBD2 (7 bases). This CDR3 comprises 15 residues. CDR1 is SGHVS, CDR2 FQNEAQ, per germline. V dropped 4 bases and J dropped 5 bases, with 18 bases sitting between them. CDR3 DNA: TGTGCCAGCAGCTGGGTTACTAGCGAGGGGGACGAGCAGTACTTC. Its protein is CASSWVTSEGDEQYF.

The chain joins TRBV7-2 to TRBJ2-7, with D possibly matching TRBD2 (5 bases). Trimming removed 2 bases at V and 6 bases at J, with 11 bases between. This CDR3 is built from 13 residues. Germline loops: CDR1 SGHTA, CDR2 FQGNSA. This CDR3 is CASSLSRTPEQYF. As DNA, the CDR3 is TGTGCCAGCAGCTTAAGTCGGACTCCCGAGCAGTACTTC. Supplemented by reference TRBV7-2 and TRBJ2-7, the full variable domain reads GAGVSQSPSNKVTEKGKDVELRCDPISGHTALYWYRQSLGQGLEFLIYFQGNSAPDKSGLPSDRFSAERTGGSVSTLTIQRTQQEDSAVYLCASSLSRTPEQYFGPGTRLTVT.